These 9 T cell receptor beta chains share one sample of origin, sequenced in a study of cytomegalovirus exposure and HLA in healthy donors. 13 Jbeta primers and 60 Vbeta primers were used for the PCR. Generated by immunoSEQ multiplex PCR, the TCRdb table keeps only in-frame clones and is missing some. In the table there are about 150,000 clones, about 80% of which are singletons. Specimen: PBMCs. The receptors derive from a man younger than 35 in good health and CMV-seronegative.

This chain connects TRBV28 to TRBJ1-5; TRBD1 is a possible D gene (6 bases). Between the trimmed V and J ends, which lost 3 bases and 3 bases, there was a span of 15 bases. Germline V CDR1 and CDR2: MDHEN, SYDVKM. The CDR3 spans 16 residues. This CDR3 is CASSFLSQGINQPQHF. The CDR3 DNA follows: TGTGCCAGCAGTTTTCTTTCCCAGGGGATCAATCAGCCCCAGCATTTT.

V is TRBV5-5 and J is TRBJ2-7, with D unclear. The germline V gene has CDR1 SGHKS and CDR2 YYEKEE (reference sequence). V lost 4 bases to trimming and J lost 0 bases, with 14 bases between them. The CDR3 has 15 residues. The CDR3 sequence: CASSLHGASSYEQYF. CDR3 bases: TGTGCCAGCAGCCTACATGGCGCTAGCTCCTACGAGCAGTACTTC.

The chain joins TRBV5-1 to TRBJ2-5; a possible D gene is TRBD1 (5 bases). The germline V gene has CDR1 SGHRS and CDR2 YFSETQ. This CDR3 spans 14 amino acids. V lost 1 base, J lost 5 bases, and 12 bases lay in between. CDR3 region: CASSLRGRAETQYF. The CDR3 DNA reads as TGCGCCAGCAGCTTGAGAGGCAGGGCGGAGACCCAGTACTTC.

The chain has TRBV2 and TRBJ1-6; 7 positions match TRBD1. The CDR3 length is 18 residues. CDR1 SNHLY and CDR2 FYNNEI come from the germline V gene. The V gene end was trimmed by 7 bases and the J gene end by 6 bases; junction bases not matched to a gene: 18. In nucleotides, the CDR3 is TGTGCCAGCAACTGGCTTGGGGGACAGCAAACTAGTAATTCACCCCTCCACTTT. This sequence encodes CASNWLGGQQTSNSPLHF.

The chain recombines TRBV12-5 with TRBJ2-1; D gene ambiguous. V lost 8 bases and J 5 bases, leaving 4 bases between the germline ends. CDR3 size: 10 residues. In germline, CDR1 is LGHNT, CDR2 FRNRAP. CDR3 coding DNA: TGTGCTAGTCCTGACAATGAGCAGTTCTTC. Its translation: CASPDNEQFF.

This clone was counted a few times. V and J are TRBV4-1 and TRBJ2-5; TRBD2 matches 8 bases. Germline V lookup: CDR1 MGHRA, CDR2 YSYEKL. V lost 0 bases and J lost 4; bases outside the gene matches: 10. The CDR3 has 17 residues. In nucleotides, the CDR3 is TGCGCCAGCAGCCAAGATCAAGCGGGAGAGTTCGGAGAGACCCAGTACTTC. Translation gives CASSQDQAGEFGETQYF.

CDR3 amino acids: CASSWGQGGETQYF. CDR3 bases: TGTGCCAGCAGCTGGGGACAGGGAGGGGAGACCCAGTACTTC. The V and J genes are TRBV5-8 and TRBJ2-5; 9 nucleotides line up with TRBD1. Unmatched junction bases numbered 5, after V lost 3 bases and J lost 5 bases. The CDR3 length is 14 residues. CDR1 is SGHTS, CDR2 YDEGEE, per germline.

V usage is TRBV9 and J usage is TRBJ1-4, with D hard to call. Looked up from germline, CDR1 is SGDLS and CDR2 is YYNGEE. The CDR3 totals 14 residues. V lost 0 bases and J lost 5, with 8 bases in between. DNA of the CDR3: TGTGCCAGCAGCGTAGACGGGAAGAATGAAAAACTGTTTTTT. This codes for CASSVDGKNEKLFF.

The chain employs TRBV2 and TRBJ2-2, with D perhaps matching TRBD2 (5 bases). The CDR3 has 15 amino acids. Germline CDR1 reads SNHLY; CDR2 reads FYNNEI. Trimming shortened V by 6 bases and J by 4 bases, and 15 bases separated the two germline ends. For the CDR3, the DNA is TGTGCCAGCAGGAGCCGGGGTTCGGGCACCGGGGAGCTGTTTTTT. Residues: CASRSRGSGTGELFF. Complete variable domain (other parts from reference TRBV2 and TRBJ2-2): EPEVTQTPSHQVTQMGQEVILRCVPISNHLYFYWYRQILGQKVEFLVSFYNNEISEKSEIFDDQFSVERPDGSNFTLKIRSTKLEDSAMYFCASRSRGSGTGELFFGEGSRLTVL.